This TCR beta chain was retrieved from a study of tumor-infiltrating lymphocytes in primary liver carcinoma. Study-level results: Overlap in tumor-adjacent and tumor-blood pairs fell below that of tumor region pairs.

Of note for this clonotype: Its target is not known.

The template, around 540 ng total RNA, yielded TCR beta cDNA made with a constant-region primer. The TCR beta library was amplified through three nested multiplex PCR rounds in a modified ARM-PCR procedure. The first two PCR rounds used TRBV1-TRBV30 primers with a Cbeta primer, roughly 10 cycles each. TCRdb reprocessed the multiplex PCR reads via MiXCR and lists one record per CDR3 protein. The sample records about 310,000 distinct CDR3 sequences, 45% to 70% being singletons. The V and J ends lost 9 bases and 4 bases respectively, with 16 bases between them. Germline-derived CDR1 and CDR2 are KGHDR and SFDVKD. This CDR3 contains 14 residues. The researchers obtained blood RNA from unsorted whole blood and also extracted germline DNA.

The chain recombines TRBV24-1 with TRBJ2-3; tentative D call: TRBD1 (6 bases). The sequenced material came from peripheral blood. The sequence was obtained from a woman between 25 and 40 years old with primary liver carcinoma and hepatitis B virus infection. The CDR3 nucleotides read TGTGCCACCTCCCCAGGGGTTTCTTCAGATACGCAGTATTTT. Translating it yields CATSPGVSSDTQYF.